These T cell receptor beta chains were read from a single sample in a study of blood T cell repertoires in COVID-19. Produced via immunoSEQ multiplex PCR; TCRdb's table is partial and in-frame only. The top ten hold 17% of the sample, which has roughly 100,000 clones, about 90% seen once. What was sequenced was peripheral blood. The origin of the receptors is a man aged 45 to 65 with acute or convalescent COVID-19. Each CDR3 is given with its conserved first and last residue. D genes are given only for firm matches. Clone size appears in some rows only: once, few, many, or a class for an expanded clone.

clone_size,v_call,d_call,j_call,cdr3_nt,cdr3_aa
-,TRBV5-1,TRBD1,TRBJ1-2,TGCGCCAGCAGCGCCGGACAGGGGAACTATGGCTACACCTTC,CASSAGQGNYGYTF
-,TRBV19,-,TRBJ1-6,TGTGCCAGTAGTATGGCAGGCCTAAATAATTCACCCCTCCACTTT,CASSMAGLNNSPLHF
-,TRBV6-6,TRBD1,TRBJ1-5,TGTGCCAGCAGTTACTCCGGGACAGTTAATCAGCCCCAGCATTTT,CASSYSGTVNQPQHF
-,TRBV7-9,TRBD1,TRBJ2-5,TGTGCCAGCAGCCTCCGACAGGGGGTAGGCACCCAGTACTTC,CASSLRQGVGTQYF
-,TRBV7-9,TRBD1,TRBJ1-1,TGTGCCAGCAGCGACCGGGACAGGAGTAACACTGAAGCTTTCTTT,CASSDRDRSNTEAFF
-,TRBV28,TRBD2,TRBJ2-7,TGTGCCAGCACCTTGAGAGGGACGGGAGGAAGCGAGCAGTACTTC,CASTLRGTGGSEQYF
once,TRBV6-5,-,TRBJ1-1,TGTGCCAGCAGTTATTGGGCAGGGGCGATGAACACTGAAGCTTTCTTT,CASSYWAGAMNTEAFF
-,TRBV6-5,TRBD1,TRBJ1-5,TGTGCCAGCAGTAGGGACAGAAATAGCAATCAGCCCCAGCATTTT,CASSRDRNSNQPQHF
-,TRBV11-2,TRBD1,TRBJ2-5,TGTGCCAGCAGCCTAGCACGGACAGGGTTTATGGAGACCCAGTACTTC,CASSLARTGFMETQYF
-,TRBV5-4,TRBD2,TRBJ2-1,TGTGCCAGCTACGACGGCAGCGGGGGTTCCTACAATGAGCAGTTCTTC,CASYDGSGGSYNEQFF
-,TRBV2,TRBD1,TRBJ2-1,TGTGCCAGCAGTGACTCCCGGACAGGGGCCTACAATGAGCAGTTCTTC,CASSDSRTGAYNEQFF
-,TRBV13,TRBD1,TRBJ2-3,TGTGCCAGCAGCTTAGGGACAGGGTTGGCAGATACGCAGTATTTT,CASSLGTGLADTQYF
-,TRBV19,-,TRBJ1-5,TGTGCCAGTAGTATAGTCGATCAGCCCCAGCATTTT,CASSIVDQPQHF
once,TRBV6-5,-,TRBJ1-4,TGTGCCAGCAGTAATAGGAGGACTAATGAAAAACTGTTTTTT,CASSNRRTNEKLFF
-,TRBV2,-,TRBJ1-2,TGTGCCAGCAGTGAAATAGATAGGGGCTATGGCTACACCTTC,CASSEIDRGYGYTF
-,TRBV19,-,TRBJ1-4,TGTGCCAGTAGTGGAGGGTATGAAAAACTGTTTTTT,CASSGGYEKLFF
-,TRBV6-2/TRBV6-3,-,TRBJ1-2,TGTGCCAGCAGTGACAATCAGGGGCGCTATGGCTACACCTTC,CASSDNQGRYGYTF
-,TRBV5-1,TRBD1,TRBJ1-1,TGCGCCAGCACACGCTTAGGGGGCTCGAACACTGAAGCTTTCTTT,CASTRLGGSNTEAFF
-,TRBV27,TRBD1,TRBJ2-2,TGTGCCAGCAGTAACCCGGGACAGCCGGCCGGGGAGCTGTTTTTT,CASSNPGQPAGELFF
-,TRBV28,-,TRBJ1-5,TGTGCCAGCAGTCCCGTAGGGGTTAGCAATCAGCCCCAGCATTTT,CASSPVGVSNQPQHF
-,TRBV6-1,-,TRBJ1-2,TGTGCCAGCAGTGAGGGTTACTACGGCTACACCTTC,CASSEGYYGYTF
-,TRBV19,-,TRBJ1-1,TGTGCCAGTGTCCCGGGGGGGTACAGTGAAGCTTTCTTT,CASVPGGYSEAFF
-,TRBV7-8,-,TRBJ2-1,TGTGCCAGCAGCCTAGGGGACTCTGGCTGGGTCAATGAGCAGTTCTTC,CASSLGDSGWVNEQFF
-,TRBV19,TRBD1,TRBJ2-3,TGTGCCAGTAGTAAAACGACAGGGGCCACAGATACGCAGTATTTT,CASSKTTGATDTQYF
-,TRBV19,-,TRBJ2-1,TGTGCCAGTAGTATATTAGGCGGGGAGCAGTTCTTC,CASSILGGEQFF
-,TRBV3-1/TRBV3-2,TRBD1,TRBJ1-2,TGTGCCAGCAGCCCCAGGACAGGGAGTTATGGCTACACCTTC,CASSPRTGSYGYTF
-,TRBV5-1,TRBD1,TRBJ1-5,TGCGCCAGCAGCTTGGCTCAGGGGGCGGATCAGCCCCAGCATTTT,CASSLAQGADQPQHF
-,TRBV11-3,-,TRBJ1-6,TGTGCCAGCAGCTTAAGGCCGGGATCCTATAATTCACCCCTCCACTTT,CASSLRPGSYNSPLHF
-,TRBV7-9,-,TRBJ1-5,TGTGCCAGCAGCGCAGGGTTAAGCAATCAGCCCCAGCATTTT,CASSAGLSNQPQHF
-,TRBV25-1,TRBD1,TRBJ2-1,TGTGCCAGCAGTGAAGCCGGGACAGTTAACAATGAGCAGTTCTTC,CASSEAGTVNNEQFF
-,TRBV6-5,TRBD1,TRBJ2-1,TGTGCCAGCAGTCTGGACAGGACAGAATACAATGAGCAGTTCTTC,CASSLDRTEYNEQFF
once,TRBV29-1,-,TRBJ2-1,TGCAGCGTTAGCGGCTCCTACAATGAGCAGTTCTTC,CSVSGSYNEQFF
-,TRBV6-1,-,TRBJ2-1,TGTGCCAGCAGTGAAAGTCAGGGAAGGAACAATGAGCAGTTCTTC,CASSESQGRNNEQFF
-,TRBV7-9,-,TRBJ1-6,TGTGCCAGCAGCCGAGCTGGGAGTCATAATTCACCCCTCCACTTT,CASSRAGSHNSPLHF
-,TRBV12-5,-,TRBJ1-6,TGTGCTAGTAGGGAGGGAAATTCACCCCTCCACTTT,CASREGNSPLHF
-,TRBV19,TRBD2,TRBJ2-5,TGTGCCAGTAGTAGACCTAGCGGGGGGGCCGAGACCCAGTACTTC,CASSRPSGGAETQYF
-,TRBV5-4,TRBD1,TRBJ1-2,TGTGCCAGCAGCGAGGACAGGGCCGGGGGCTACACCTTC,CASSEDRAGGYTF
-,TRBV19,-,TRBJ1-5,TGTGCCAGTAGTATGGTCCGGGGAGATCAGCCCCAGCATTTT,CASSMVRGDQPQHF
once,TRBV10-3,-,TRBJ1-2,TGTGCCATCAGTGAGCCAGGGGTTGGCTACACCTTC,CAISEPGVGYTF
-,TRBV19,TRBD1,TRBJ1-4,TGTGCCAGTAGAGGACAGGGGACGTTTCGGGGTAATGAAAAACTGTTTTTT,CASRGQGTFRGNEKLFF
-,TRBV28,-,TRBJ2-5,TGTGCCAGCAGTTTTATTGGCGACAGAGAGACCCAGTACTTC,CASSFIGDRETQYF
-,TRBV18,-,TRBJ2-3,TGTGCCAGCAACGGACTCTCGCGAGGGGATACGCAGTATTTT,CASNGLSRGDTQYF
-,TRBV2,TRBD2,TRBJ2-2,TGTGCCAGCAGGTCTAGCGGGGTCGGCACCGGGGAGCTGTTTTTT,CASRSSGVGTGELFF
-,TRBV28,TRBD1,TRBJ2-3,TGTGCCAGCAGTTTAGGGGGACAGGGGACAGATACGCAGTATTTT,CASSLGGQGTDTQYF
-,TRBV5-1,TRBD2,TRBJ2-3,TGCGCCAGCAGCCTTAGCGGGGGTGACACAGATACGCAGTATTTT,CASSLSGGDTDTQYF
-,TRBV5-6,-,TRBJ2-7,TGTGCCAGCAGCTTGCCAAATTACGAGCAGTACTTC,CASSLPNYEQYF
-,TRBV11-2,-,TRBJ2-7,TGTGCCAGCAGCTTCCCTTCCTACGAGCAGTACTTC,CASSFPSYEQYF
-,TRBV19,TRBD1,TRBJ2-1,TGTGCCAGTAGTAGACGAGCCGGGACAGGGCCTTTAGAGCAGTTCTTC,CASSRRAGTGPLEQFF
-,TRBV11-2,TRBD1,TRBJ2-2,TGTGCCAGCAGCTCGTTAGACAGGGCGGGTTTGCTGTTTTTT,CASSSLDRAGLLFF
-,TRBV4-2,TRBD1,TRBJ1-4,TGTGCCAGCAGCCAAAATACAGGGGAGGCTAATGAAAAACTGTTTTTT,CASSQNTGEANEKLFF
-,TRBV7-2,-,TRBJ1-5,TGTGCCAGCAGCTCGACGACAGGCCCGCCCCAGCATTTT,CASSSTTGPPQHF
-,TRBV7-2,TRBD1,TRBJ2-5,TGTGCCAGCAGTCCTACAGGGGGAGGAGAGACCCAGTACTTC,CASSPTGGGETQYF
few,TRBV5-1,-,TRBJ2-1,TGCGCCAGCAGCCCCCGCAGACTAGAATACAATGAGCAGTTCTTC,CASSPRRLEYNEQFF
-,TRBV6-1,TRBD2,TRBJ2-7,TGTGCCAGCAGTGAGTCCCTAGCGGACTCCTACGAGCAGTACTTC,CASSESLADSYEQYF
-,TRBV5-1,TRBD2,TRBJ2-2,TGCGCCAGCAGCTTTCTAGCGGGGAACACCGGGGAGCTGTTTTTT,CASSFLAGNTGELFF
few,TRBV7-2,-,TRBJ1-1,TGTGCCAGCAGCCCACAGGTGGTGGGGACTGAAGCTTTCTTT,CASSPQVVGTEAFF